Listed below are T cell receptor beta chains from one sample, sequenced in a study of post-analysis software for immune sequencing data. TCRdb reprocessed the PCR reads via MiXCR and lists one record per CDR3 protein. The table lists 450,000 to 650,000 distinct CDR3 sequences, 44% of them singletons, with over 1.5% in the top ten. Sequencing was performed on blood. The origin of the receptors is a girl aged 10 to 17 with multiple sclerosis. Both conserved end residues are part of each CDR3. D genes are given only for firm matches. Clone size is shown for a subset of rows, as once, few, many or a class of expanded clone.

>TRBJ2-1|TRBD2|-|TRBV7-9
CASSGGDFQRGEQFF
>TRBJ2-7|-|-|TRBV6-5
CASSYTGSYEQYF
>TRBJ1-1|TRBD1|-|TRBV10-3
CAISPGQGAGGAFF
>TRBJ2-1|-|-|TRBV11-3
CASSLEVGLGNEQFF
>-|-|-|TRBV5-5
CASSPPWTRSQETQYF
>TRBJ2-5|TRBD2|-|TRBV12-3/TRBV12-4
CASASPQSGRPETQYF
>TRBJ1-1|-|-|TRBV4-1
CASSQDRENTEAFF
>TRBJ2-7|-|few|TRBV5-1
CASSFPRGRYEQYF
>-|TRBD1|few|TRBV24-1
CATSQGATQYF
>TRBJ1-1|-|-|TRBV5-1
CASSASNTEAFF
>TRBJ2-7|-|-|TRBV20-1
CSASWARAQSSYEQYF
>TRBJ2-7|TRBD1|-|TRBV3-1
CASSPDREDYEQYF
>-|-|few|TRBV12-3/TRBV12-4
CASSFVPTNYEQYF